This TCR beta chain was identified in a study of blood T cell repertoires in COVID-19 (dated by TCRdb to the early 2020s). Regarding the complete study: Samples from collaborators originated in the United States, Italy and Spain and spanned both the acute and convalescent phases of COVID-19. The prospective study material was composed of cDNA or gDNA derived from T cells, B-cell-depleted T cells, or PBMCs. The dataset comprised deeply sampled blood TCRbeta repertoires from subjects exposed to, actively infected with, or recovered from COVID-19. The repertoires were made available in a free public database intended to serve as a resource for research on the immune response to SARS-CoV-2. The samples were drawn from the first 160 participants of the ongoing ImmuneRACE study and from under 1,500 subjects provided by 6 global collaborators. Nearly every sample came with metadata listing a de-identified subject ID, COVID-19 status, age in years and sex. Where available, HLA class I and class II types were obtained from metadata supplied by the sample provider rather than from assay-based typing.

Whole blood was collected in K2EDTA tubes by collaborating institutions according to the institutions' own protocols. Collaborator samples were shipped for TCRbeta analysis as frozen whole blood, isolated PBMCs, or DNA extracted from either sample type. The full study reports these points: Clinical and demographic metadata were provided uncurated, with the amount varying by source and participant.

Concerning this clone: The antigen it recognizes is unknown. Base qualities are not recorded, but no much larger clone differs from it by a single base.

TCRbeta CDR3 regions were amplified from genomic DNA using the immunoSEQ Assay, a bias-controlled multiplex PCR. As for how the authors treated the data: Nucleated cell counts per sample were estimated from amplification of reference gene primers within the assay. Sequence reads were collapsed and filtered to measure the absolute abundance of every unique TCRbeta CDR3 rearrangement. For each sample, productive Simpson clonality was calculated by taking the square root of Simpson's diversity index across productive rearrangements. Held by TCRdb, this immuneACCESS table contains in-frame sequences only and omits some clones. Under half of the omission traces to an unresolved V gene where checked; the cause of the rest is unknown. V and J calls and clone size are those listed in that table; D and trimming were worked out from the DNA. The sample data list approximately 90,000 clones, and 65% to 90% of these were observed just once. 18% of the sample rests with the top ten.

Relative to germline, V is 6 bases shorter and J is 0 bases shorter, with 8 bases between their ends. Spanning cysteine to phenylalanine, the CDR3 consists of 14 amino acids. The DNA shown is the 42-base CDR3, in frame from base 1. For CDR1 and CDR2, the germline V gene lists MNHEY and SVGAGI. Sequenced sample: peripheral blood. This clonotype was sampled from a woman aged 80 or older with acute or convalescent COVID-19. The chain employs TRBV6-5 and TRBJ2-2; D gene: possibly TRBD1, on 5 matching bases. The CDR3 in this case is CASSTGANTGELFF. The nucleotide sequence reads as follows: TGTGCCAGCAGCACAGGTGCGAACACCGGGGAGCTGTTTTTT.